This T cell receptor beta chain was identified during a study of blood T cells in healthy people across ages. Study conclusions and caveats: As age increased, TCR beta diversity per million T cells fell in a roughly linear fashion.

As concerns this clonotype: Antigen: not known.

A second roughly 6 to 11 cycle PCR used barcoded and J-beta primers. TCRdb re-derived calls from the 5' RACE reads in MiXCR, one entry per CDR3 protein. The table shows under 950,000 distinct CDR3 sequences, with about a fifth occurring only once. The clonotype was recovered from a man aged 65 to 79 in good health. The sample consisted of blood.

Written as DNA, the CDR3 is TGTGCCAGCAGGGCCAGACTAGCGGGGGTAGGCGGGGAGCTGTTTTTT. Amino acids: CASRARLAGVGGELFF. The chain recombines TRBV27 with TRBJ2-2, with 12 bases that match TRBD2. The CDR3 spans 16 residues. V was clipped by 6 bases and J by 7 bases; unmatched bases: 9. Germline CDR1 is MNHEY and CDR2 is SMNVEV (reference sequence).